This T cell receptor beta chain was documented in a study of shared clonotypes between healthy human individuals. Notes on the study in general: Clonotype sharing across several donors was observed for 4% to 6.5% of naive CD4 clonotypes.

V dropped 4 bases and J dropped 0 bases, with 12 bases sitting between them. CDR1 is MNHNS and CDR2 is SASEGT in the germline V gene. This CDR3 has 16 residues. Repertoires were generated with immunoSEQ multiplex PCR, while TCRdb's copy carries only in-frame clones and drops some. Of 2 million to 2.5 million clones in the sample, 95% were seen once. CD45RA+ naive and CD45RA-negative memory subsets were separated from CD4+ cells. To note about this clone: The antigen is unknown.

V is TRBV6-1 and J is TRBJ1-4; D is undetermined. Material: naive CD4+ T cells sorted from blood. Subset: CD45RA+ positively selected. The TCR originated in a man aged 18-30 years in good health. CDR3 in DNA: TGTGCCAGCAGTGCCGGAAGGACTGCAACTAATGAAAAACTGTTTTTT. This codes for CASSAGRTATNEKLFF.